This T cell receptor (beta chain) was identified in a study of blood T cell repertoires in COVID-19 (dated by TCRdb to the early 2020s). Study-level background: Collaborator samples came from the United States, Italy and Spain and covered acute and convalescent phases of COVID-19. The repertoires were made available in a free public database intended to serve as a resource for research on the immune response to SARS-CoV-2. A de-identified subject ID, COVID-19 status, age in years and sex were almost always included in the sample metadata. Where HLA class I and class II types were available, the types were taken from metadata supplied by the sample provider, not from assay-based typing. The samples were drawn from two sources: the first 160 participants of the ongoing ImmuneRACE study, and fewer than 1,500 subjects contributed by 6 global collaborators. The prospective study material was composed of cDNA or gDNA derived from T cells, B-cell-depleted T cells, or PBMCs. Deeply sampled blood TCRbeta repertoires from subjects exposed to, actively infected with, or recovered from COVID-19 were included in the dataset.

The immunoSEQ Assay, a bias-controlled multiplex PCR, was used to amplify TCRbeta CDR3 regions from genomic DNA. As for how the authors treated the data: Nucleated cell counts per sample were estimated from amplification of reference gene primers within the assay. To quantify the absolute abundance of each unique TCRbeta CDR3 rearrangement, sequence reads were collapsed and filtered. For each sample, productive Simpson clonality was calculated by taking the square root of Simpson's diversity index across productive rearrangements. The clones in this table, taken by TCRdb from immuneACCESS, are in-frame only. Not every clone is retained; where verified, under half of the shortfall comes from an unresolved V gene, and the cause of the rest is unknown. The D gene and trimming were derived from the DNA, and the V and J assignments and clone size from that table. The sample table contains about 210,000 clones; only one count was recorded for 84% of them. The ten largest account for roughly 10% of the sample.

For this clone: Its antigen is unknown. No much larger clonotype is one base removed from it; base qualities were not supplied.

The paper's findings and limits, for the study overall: The amount of clinical and demographic metadata varied by source and participant and was provided uncurated.

One collaborating source in Seattle enrolled patients during active infection and followed them longitudinally through the course of disease. Collaborating institutions collected whole blood in K2EDTA tubes following their own protocols. For TCRbeta analysis, collaborators shipped samples as frozen whole blood, isolated PBMCs, or DNA extracted from either of those sample types. Source material: peripheral blood. The sequence derives from a woman of 80 years or more with COVID-19, enrolled during active disease.

The base sequence is TGTGCCAGCAGCCGGGGGGGGACTTTGAACACCGGGGAGCTGTTTTTT. Translated, it gives CASSRGGTLNTGELFF. The chain was built from TRBV11-2 and TRBJ2-2; 8 central nucleotides agree with TRBD2. CDR1 SGHAT and CDR2 FQNNGV were looked up in the germline V gene. The CDR3 goes from the cysteine to the phenylalanine over 16 residues. The read is trimmed to its CDR3 DNA, 48 bases read in frame from base 1. V is pruned by 5 bases and J by 1 base, leaving 6 bases of the junction without a gene match.